What follows are 21 T cell receptor beta chains derived from one specimen sequenced in a study of regulatory T cells in long-lasting Graves disease. Noted time point: newly diagnosed GD, antithyroid drugs for less than 3 months. From PBMCs, RNA was extracted and then used to make the TCR library. iRepertoire HTBI primers and Arm-PCR of CDR3 regions built TCR beta libraries. In TCRdb, the multiplex PCR reads were re-called with MiXCR into one record per CDR3 protein. The sample includes approximately 350,000 distinct CDR3 sequences, roughly 12% seen only once; the top ten take 15% to 20%. The same specimen was also included in a second study, on T cells in Graves' hyperthyroidism and ophthalmopathy.

This specimen consisted of peripheral blood mononuclear cells (PBMCs), obtained at new diagnosis, from a patient treated with antithyroid drugs. The receptors derive from a woman younger than 30 with Graves disease.

This clonotype was found many times. V gene TRBV12-3 or TRBV12-4 combines with J gene TRBJ1-1; 9 nucleotides align to TRBD1. This CDR3 region has 15 residues. V lost 4 bases to trimming and J lost 4 bases; unmatched junction nucleotides: 7. The CDR3 sequence: CASSSQGQGATEAFF. The CDR3, as DNA: TGTGCCAGCAGTTCCCAGGGACAGGGAGCCACTGAAGCTTTCTTT.

Details on this clonotype: One end of the junction is discordant with germline, which a read error may explain. The V and J genes are TRBV6-5 and TRBJ2-1, with 10 bases that match TRBD1. This CDR3 comprises 20 residues. The germline gives CDR1 MNHEY, CDR2 SVGAGI. CDR3 in amino acids: CASSEGYGTGARSTGNEQFF. The CDR3 DNA sequence: TGCGCCAGCAGTGAGGGGTATGGGACAGGGGCGCGGAGTACGGGGAATGAGCAGTTCTTC.

This clonotype was recorded at least ten times. The V call is TRBV18, the J call TRBJ2-7, with 9 bases identical to TRBD2. The CDR3 contains 15 residues. Germline trimming cut 5 bases from V and 4 bases from J; bases unmatched to any gene: 9. Germline CDR1 reads KGHSH; CDR2 reads LQKENI. CDR3 bases: TGTGCCAGCTCAACCCAGCGCGGGAGGGGGTACGAGCAGTACTTC. This translates into CASSTQRGRGYEQYF. The entire variable domain, with the rest obtained from reference TRBV18 and TRBJ2-7, is as follows: NAGVMQNPRHLVRRRGQEARLRCSPMKGHSHVYWYRQLPEEGLKFMVYLQKENIIDESGMPKERFSAEFPKEGPSILRIQQVVRGDSAAYFCASSTQRGRGYEQYFGPGTRLTVT.

This clonotype was observed many times. The chain couples TRBV28 to TRBJ2-7; D is perhaps TRBD2 (5 bases). The CDR3 loop spans 12 amino acids. V dropped 3 bases and J dropped 9 bases, with 12 bases sitting between them. Germline V lookup: CDR1 MDHEN, CDR2 SYDVKM. CDR3 DNA: TGTGCCAGCAGTTTCGGAGGTATCGTGCAGTACTTC. As protein: CASSFGGIVQYF. Together with reference TRBV28 and TRBJ2-7, the CDR3 gives the full variable domain: DVKVTQSSRYLVKRTGEKVFLECVQDMDHENMFWYRQDPGLGLRLIYFSYDVKMKEKGDIPEGYSVSREKKERFSLILESASTNQTSMYLCASSFGGIVQYFGPGTRLTVT.

In this sample, this clonotype turned up many times. This sequence joins TRBV30 and TRBJ2-1; D might be TRBD2 (6 bases). V lost 3 bases to trimming and J lost 7 bases, with 16 bases between them. The CDR3 has 14 amino acids. Germline CDR1 is GTSNPN and CDR2 is SVGIG (reference sequence). The CDR3: CAWREDRDLNEQFF. CDR3 sequence (DNA): TGTGCCTGGAGGGAAGACCGGGACTTAAATGAGCAGTTCTTC.

As for this clonotype: Here the CDR3 omits its conserved ending phenylalanine or tryptophan, so a read error is the likely source. The chain combines TRBV20-1 with TRBJ1-2, with 7 bases lining up with TRBD1. The CDR3 is made up of 11 amino acids. After removal of 6 bases from V and 10 bases from J, the junction contained 8 bases not matched to a gene. Germline CDR1 DFQATT, CDR2 SNEGSKA (reference sequence). The CDR3 region is CSALDRASYTV. For the CDR3, the DNA is TGCAGTGCCCTCGACAGGGCATCCTACACCGTC.

This clonotype was found many times. This chain connects TRBV18 to TRBJ2-7; TRBD1 is a possible D gene (6 bases). Trimming left V 0 bases short and J 5 bases short, with 17 bases between. The CDR3 has 16 amino acids. In germline, CDR1 is KGHSH, CDR2 LQKENI. CDR3 in amino acids: CASSPPTAQGPNEQYF. The CDR3 region has the DNA TGTGCCAGCTCACCACCGACGGCCCAGGGGCCCAACGAGCAGTACTTC.

This clonotype was seen many times. The chain employs TRBV10-3 and TRBJ1-2; D unresolved. Germline values: CDR1 ENHRY, CDR2 SYGVKD. The ends were cut back, 0 bases at V and 2 bases at J, with 13 bases in the middle. The CDR3 extends over 16 amino acids. The CDR3: CAISESMWNLNYGYTF. The CDR3, as DNA: TGTGCCATCAGTGAGTCGATGTGGAATCTGAACTATGGCTACACCTTC.

The chain couples TRBV11-2 to TRBJ1-1; D ambiguous. CDR1 and CDR2 (germline): SGHAT, FQNNGV. Trimming took 4 bases from V and 6 from J, leaving 6 bases between them. This CDR3 contains 11 residues. This chain's CDR3 is CASSSMAEAFF. CDR3 in DNA: TGTGCCAGCAGCTCGATGGCTGAAGCTTTCTTT.

This clonotype was counted a few times. The chain links TRBV10-3 to TRBJ2-6; 11 nucleotides match TRBD1. The CDR3 loop spans 16 amino acids. The junction had 7 bases not matched to a gene; V was cut back by 10 bases and J by 2 bases. Germline values: CDR1 ENHRY, CDR2 SYGVKD. The DNA for the CDR3 is TGTGCCACCGTTCCGGGACAGGGGGCTGGGGCCAACGTCCTGACTTTC. It yields the protein CATVPGQGAGANVLTF.

The V and J genes are TRBV29-1 and TRBJ2-7; D gene uncertain. V lost 1 base, J lost 1 base, and 8 bases lay in between. The CDR3 is made up of 13 amino acids. The V gene's germline CDR1 is SQVTM and CDR2 ANQGSEA. As DNA, the CDR3 is TGCAGCGTTGAAGGGAGATTTTCCTACGAGCAGTACTTC. This gives the protein CSVEGRFSYEQYF.

This sequence joins TRBV28 and TRBJ1-5, with TRBD1 as a possible D gene (5 bases). V shed 6 bases and J shed 10 bases, with 19 bases lying between them. CDR1 and CDR2 (germline): MDHEN, SYDVKM. This CDR3 has 14 amino acids. The CDR3 bases are TGTGCCAGCAGCCCACTATATTACCGGGGCCCCCAGCATTTT. Translating gives CASSPLYYRGPQHF.

This clonotype was seen a handful of times. The chain has TRBV6-5 and TRBJ1-2; possibly TRBD1 for D (5 bases). The CDR3 sequence is 14 residues long. Germline V gives CDR1 MNHEY, CDR2 SVGAGI. The V end was cut by 6 bases, the J end by 3 bases, with 14 bases between. DNA for the CDR3: TGTGCCAGCAGAACGCAACAGGTTTACTATGGCTACACCTTC. This codes for CASRTQQVYYGYTF.

This clonotype was observed at least ten times. The genes are TRBV28 and TRBJ2-3, with a possible D match to TRBD1 (5 bases). The CDR3 sequence is 14 residues long. The V end was cut by 3 bases, the J end by 5 bases, with 12 bases between. From germline, CDR1 is MDHEN and CDR2 SYDVKM. As DNA, the CDR3 is TGTGCCAGCAGTTTTGGGGCTGTCCTAGATACGCAGTATTTT. Amino acid sequence: CASSFGAVLDTQYF.

This clonotype has a count of ten or more. The rearrangement joins TRBV7-6 to TRBJ1-5; a possible D gene is TRBD1 (5 bases). Trimming left V 4 bases short and J 3 bases short, with 13 bases between. The CDR3 is 15 residues long. The germline gives CDR1 SGHVS, CDR2 FNYEAQ. The CDR3 DNA is TGTGCCAGCAGCTCCCTCGGGACTTTCAATCAGCCCCAGCATTTT. As protein: CASSSLGTFNQPQHF. The whole variable domain, remainder taken from reference TRBV7-6 and TRBJ1-5, is GAGVSQSPRYKVTKRGQDVALRCDPISGHVSLYWYRQALGQGPEFLTYFNYEAQQDKSGLPNDRFSAERPEGSISTLTIQRTEQRDSAMYRCASSSLGTFNQPQHFGDGTRLSIL.

Details on this clonotype: A clone one base away is much larger, so this may be a read error. The V and J genes are TRBV12-5 and TRBJ1-5; a weak D match, TRBD1 (5 bases). The CDR3 is 17 residues long. Germline V gene lookup returns CDR1 LGHNT and CDR2 FRNRAP. CDR3 in amino acids: CARPTLTEDHSNQPRHF. The CDR3 region has the DNA TGTGCTAGGCCAACCTTGACAGAAGACCATAGCAATCAGCCCCGGCATTTT.

This clonotype occurred many times. The rearrangement joins TRBV4-1 to TRBJ1-2, with D possibly matching TRBD1 (5 bases). From germline, CDR1 is MGHRA and CDR2 YSYEKL. The CDR3 extends over 15 amino acids. V gave up 0 bases and J gave up 3 bases, with 11 bases separating them. CDR3 DNA: TGCGCCAGCAGCCAAGAATGGGGGAATTACTATGGCTACACCTTC. This codes for CASSQEWGNYYGYTF.

The chain couples TRBV7-2 to TRBJ2-7; 12 positions agree with TRBD2. Germline CDR1 is SGHTA and CDR2 is FQGNSA. V lost 6 bases and J lost 7; bases outside the gene matches: 22. The CDR3 length is 19 residues. In nucleotides, the CDR3 is TGTGCCAGCAGACGCACCGGGACAGGAAGGACTAGCGGGGTGGGGGAGCAGTACTTC. Protein sequence: CASRRTGTGRTSGVGEQYF.

This clonotype was seen repeatedly, ten times or more. The rearrangement links TRBV20-1 to TRBJ1-2; D is unresolved. The CDR3 runs 16 residues. The V end was cut by 1 base, the J end by 0 bases, with 15 bases between. Germline values: CDR1 DFQATT, CDR2 SNEGSKA (reference sequence). This CDR3 is CSARATLDEANYGYTF. The CDR3 DNA reads TGCAGTGCTAGAGCCACCCTGGACGAAGCTAACTATGGCTACACCTTC.

In the case of this clonotype: A much larger clone is a single base away; this may be a read error. V and J are TRBV12-3 or TRBV12-4 and TRBJ2-1; 9 bases align to TRBD2. CDR3 length equals 16 residues. After removal of 8 bases from V and 7 bases from J, the junction contained 15 bases not matched to a gene. CDR3 in amino acids: CASGRRIAGVANEQFF. The CDR3 nucleotides are TGTGCCAGCGGGCGCCGTATAGCGGGGGTCGCAAATGAGCAGTTCTTC.

The table lists this clonotype with a few counts. V usage is TRBV28 and J usage is TRBJ2-7; possible D gene TRBD2, 7 bases. V was pared by 8 bases and J by 2 bases, with 13 bases between. The CDR3 sequence is 13 residues long. CDR1 and CDR2 (germline): MDHEN, SYDVKM. The CDR3 spells CASGLGGAYEQYF. Written as DNA, the CDR3 is TGTGCCAGCGGATTAGGGGGGGCCTACGAGCAGTACTTC.